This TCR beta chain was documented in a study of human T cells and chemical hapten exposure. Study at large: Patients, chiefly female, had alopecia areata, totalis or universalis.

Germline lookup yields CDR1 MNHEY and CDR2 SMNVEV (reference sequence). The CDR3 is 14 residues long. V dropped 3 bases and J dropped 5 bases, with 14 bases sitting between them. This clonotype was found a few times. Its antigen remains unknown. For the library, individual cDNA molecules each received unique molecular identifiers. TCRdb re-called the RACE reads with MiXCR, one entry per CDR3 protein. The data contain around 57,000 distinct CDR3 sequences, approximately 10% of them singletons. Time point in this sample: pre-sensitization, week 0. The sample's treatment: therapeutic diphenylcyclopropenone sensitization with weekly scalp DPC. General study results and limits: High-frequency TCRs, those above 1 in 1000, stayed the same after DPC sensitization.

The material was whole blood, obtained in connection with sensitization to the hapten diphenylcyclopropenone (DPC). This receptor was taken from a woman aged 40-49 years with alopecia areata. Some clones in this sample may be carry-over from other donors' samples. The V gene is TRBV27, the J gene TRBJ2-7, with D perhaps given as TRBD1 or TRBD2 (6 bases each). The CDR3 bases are TGTGCCAGCAGTTTGGGTCGGGGGCCTGACGAGCAGTACTTC. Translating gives CASSLGRGPDEQYF.